These T cell receptor beta chains were read from a single sample in a study of vaccination effects on CD4 cells after COVID-19. Sequenced by immunoSEQ multiplex PCR; TCRdb stores in-frame clones only, minus some. Of over 50,000 clones listed, 73% are singletons. The antigens of these receptors remain unknown. The material sequenced was CD4+ T cells from PBMCs cultured with HCoV-229E spike peptides, taken after COVID-19 vaccination. These receptor sequences come from a human donor who received a COVID-19 vaccine. CDR3s include the opening cysteine and the closing phenylalanine or tryptophan. The D gene is left open where the match is weak. Size tells how often a clone was seen (once, few, many) or the class of an expanded clone, and some rows leave it out.

>TRBV5-8|NA|NA|TRBJ1-4
TGTGCCAGCAGCCTCTCTACCGGGACGGATAATGAAAAACTGTTTTTT
CASSLSTGTDNEKLFF
>TRBV5-1|once|TRBD1|TRBJ2-3
TGCGCCAGCAGCTTGGGCGGGACAGGGGGCACAGATACGCAGTATTTT
CASSLGGTGGTDTQYF
>TRBV28|few|NA|TRBJ1-6
TGTGCCAGCAGTTTACCCGACAGGCTAAATTCACCCCTCCACTTT
CASSLPDRLNSPLHF
>TRBV6-5|NA|NA|TRBJ2-2
TGTGCCATCAGCTCAGACAGGTTAACGAACGGGGAGCTGTTTTTT
CAISSDRLTNGELFF
>TRBV19|NA|NA|TRBJ1-2
TGTGCCAGTAGTACCCCTTTAGGGGCGTATGGCTACACCTTC
CASSTPLGAYGYTF
>TRBV29-1|once|TRBD1|TRBJ1-2
TGCAGCGTGGGAAACAGGGGGCGCTTTTATGGCTACACCTTC
CSVGNRGRFYGYTF
>TRBV7-2|NA|NA|TRBJ2-2
TGTGCCAGCAGCTTAGTTCTAGCGAGCAACACCGGGGAGCTGTTTTTT
CASSLVLASNTGELFF
>TRBV28|NA|NA|TRBJ1-4
TGTGCCAGCAGTTTAGGACGGACCCGTAATGAAAAACTGTTTTTT
CASSLGRTRNEKLFF
>TRBV3-1/TRBV3-2|NA|NA|TRBJ2-3
TGTGCCAGCAGCCAAGTCGGGGCAGATACGCAGTATTTT
CASSQVGADTQYF
>TRBV3-1/TRBV3-2|NA|TRBD1|TRBJ2-1
TGTGCCAGCAGCTTAGGGACAGGGGAAAGCGAGCAGTTCTTC
CASSLGTGESEQFF
>TRBV28|few|TRBD2|TRBJ2-3
TGTGCCAGCAGTCAGGCAGCGGGGTATACGCAGTATTTT
CASSQAAGYTQYF
>TRBV28|NA|NA|TRBJ2-5
TGTGCCAGCAGTTGGGGGGCGGGTACCCAGTACTTC
CASSWGAGTQYF
>TRBV15|NA|TRBD2|TRBJ2-1
TGTGCCACCAGCGGACTATATGCGGGGGGGAATGAGCAGTTCTTC
CATSGLYAGGNEQFF
>TRBV20-1|NA|NA|TRBJ2-5
TGCAGTGCTGGTTTGGAGACCCAGTACTTC
CSAGLETQYF
>TRBV30|NA|NA|TRBJ1-2
TGTGCCTGGAGGAGAAAGTCACCTCGAGTTCCTGGCTACACCTTC
CAWRRKSPRVPGYTF
>TRBV19|NA|NA|TRBJ1-6
TGTGCCAGTAGTACTTGGACAGACGGTTCACCCCTCCACTTT
CASSTWTDGSPLHF
>TRBV5-1|NA|TRBD1|TRBJ1-1
TGCGCCAGCAGCTCCCTCACAGGGGGCCGCTCTATGAACACTGAAGCTTTCTTT
CASSSLTGGRSMNTEAFF
>TRBV2|few|NA|TRBJ1-5
TGTGCCGGCCACAGGGATAGCAATCAGCCCCAGCATTTT
CAGHRDSNQPQHF
>TRBV6-5|NA|NA|TRBJ2-6
TGTGCCAGCAGTTACGTCTCTGGGGCCAACGTCCTGACTTTC
CASSYVSGANVLTF
>TRBV5-1|NA|TRBD1|TRBJ1-2
TGCGCCAGCACCTGGGGTCAAACAGGGGCATCCTATGGCTACACCTTC
CASTWGQTGASYGYTF
>TRBV9|NA|NA|TRBJ1-4
TGTGCCAGCAGCGTAGGCCTCCCAGGCGCGGCTAATGAAAAACTGTTTTTT
CASSVGLPGAANEKLFF
>TRBV18|NA|NA|TRBJ2-3
TGTGCCAGCTCACCACGGGTCGGGGCTAGCACAGATACGCAGTATTTT
CASSPRVGASTDTQYF
>TRBV21-1|NA|NA|TRBJ1-4
TGTGCCAGCAGCAAAAAGCCAGCCCCAGCAACTAATGAAAAACTGTTTTTT
CASSKKPAPATNEKLFF
>TRBV6-5|NA|TRBD1|TRBJ1-2
TGTGCCAGCACCCTCGGCAGGGGGTTGGGAGGCTACACCTTC
CASTLGRGLGGYTF
>TRBV5-5|NA|NA|TRBJ2-5
TGTGCCAGCAGCCGCGGGACGTTCGGAGAGACCCAGTACTTC
CASSRGTFGETQYF
>TRBV6-5|NA|NA|TRBJ2-3
TGTGCCAGCAGTTTACAGGGAGGAGGGGATACGCAGTATTTT
CASSLQGGGDTQYF
>TRBV5-4|NA|NA|TRBJ1-3
TGTGCCAGCAGCTTCAGATCCGGAAACACCATATATTTT
CASSFRSGNTIYF
>TRBV6-2/TRBV6-3|NA|TRBD1|TRBJ2-1
TGTGCCAGCAGACCTCCGGGACAGAGACAAAACAATGAGCAGTTCTTC
CASRPPGQRQNNEQFF